A selection of T cell receptor beta chains follows, all from one sample in a study of CDR3 diversity in severe acne. TCRdb reprocessed the PCR reads via MiXCR and lists one record per CDR3 protein. The repertoire holds some 85,000 distinct CDR3 sequences, with roughly 49% as singletons. Material: blood. These receptors were obtained from a male donor with severe acne vulgaris. Both conserved end residues are part of each CDR3. Each record gives: V gene, J gene, CDR3 protein.

v_call: TRBV15; j_call: TRBJ2-3; cdr3_aa: CATSSGIGGTDTQYF
v_call: TRBV5-5; j_call: TRBJ2-7; cdr3_aa: CASSLASGVGLAGSSYEQYF
v_call: TRBV15; j_call: TRBJ2-7; cdr3_aa: CATSSPGQGSYEQYF
v_call: TRBV6-4; j_call: TRBJ2-3; cdr3_aa: CASSDTSGRPGTDTQYF
v_call: TRBV29-1; j_call: TRBJ1-1; cdr3_aa: CSVESFGTGSTEAFF
v_call: TRBV7-3; j_call: TRBJ2-1; cdr3_aa: CASSPGTRGTEQFF
v_call: TRBV25-1; j_call: TRBJ1-5; cdr3_aa: CASSSGSNQPQHF
v_call: TRBV6-5; j_call: TRBJ2-7; cdr3_aa: CASSYGGTGSYEQYF
v_call: TRBV6-5; j_call: TRBJ1-3; cdr3_aa: CASTMTASGNTIYF
v_call: TRBV24-1; j_call: TRBJ2-1; cdr3_aa: CATSDTTGGVWDEQFF
v_call: TRBV12-5; j_call: TRBJ1-5; cdr3_aa: CASGSAGGQPQHF
v_call: TRBV20-1; j_call: TRBJ2-4; cdr3_aa: CSARGYGYIQYF
v_call: TRBV10-3; j_call: TRBJ2-5; cdr3_aa: CAIQRTSGFGETQYF
v_call: TRBV29-1; j_call: TRBJ1-5; cdr3_aa: CSVSTGTGSQPQHF
v_call: TRBV6-1; j_call: TRBJ2-3; cdr3_aa: CASQGLADTDTQYF
v_call: TRBV20-1; j_call: TRBJ2-7; cdr3_aa: CSARPGQDPSYEQYF
v_call: TRBV24-1; j_call: TRBJ2-1; cdr3_aa: CATSEMGLAGGFYNEQFF
v_call: TRBV6-2/TRBV6-3; j_call: TRBJ2-7; cdr3_aa: CASSSIPSREGSYEQYF
v_call: TRBV20-1; j_call: TRBJ1-1; cdr3_aa: CSAIQGAGTEAFF
v_call: TRBV10-3; j_call: TRBJ1-2; cdr3_aa: CAIKDRNGGYTF
v_call: TRBV2; j_call: TRBJ1-1; cdr3_aa: CACSDRGTEAFF
v_call: TRBV25-1; j_call: TRBJ2-2; cdr3_aa: CASSERGAGGSNTGELFF
v_call: TRBV5-6; j_call: TRBJ2-2; cdr3_aa: CASTSGGTGELFF
v_call: TRBV9; j_call: TRBJ2-7; cdr3_aa: CAGGTGGTYEQYF
v_call: TRBV29-1; j_call: TRBJ1-4; cdr3_aa: CSEGVRSEELFF
v_call: TRBV7-9; j_call: TRBJ2-7; cdr3_aa: CASAAGGSYEQYF
v_call: TRBV5-1; j_call: TRBJ2-2; cdr3_aa: CASSGTANTGELFF
v_call: TRBV24-1; j_call: TRBJ2-1; cdr3_aa: CATSGSGISYNEQFF
v_call: TRBV9; j_call: TRBJ2-6; cdr3_aa: CASSALQGSGANVLTF
v_call: TRBV6-6; j_call: TRBJ2-7; cdr3_aa: CASSYPDGSGEQYF
v_call: TRBV10-1; j_call: TRBJ2-2; cdr3_aa: CASSESIAGELFF
v_call: TRBV7-3; j_call: TRBJ2-2; cdr3_aa: CASSLGTGGVGELFF
v_call: TRBV13; j_call: TRBJ1-1; cdr3_aa: CASSEQGAGTEAFF
v_call: TRBV20-1; j_call: TRBJ1-5; cdr3_aa: CSARDWQQYQPQHF
v_call: TRBV29-1; j_call: TRBJ2-5; cdr3_aa: CSVGLDIQETQYF
v_call: TRBV25-1; j_call: TRBJ2-7; cdr3_aa: CASSGGDGESYEQYF
v_call: TRBV19; j_call: TRBJ2-7; cdr3_aa: CASSITGLGEQYF
v_call: TRBV7-2; j_call: TRBJ2-1; cdr3_aa: CASSGGLADSYNEQFF
v_call: TRBV7-9; j_call: TRBJ2-3; cdr3_aa: CASSWELAGTDTQYF
v_call: TRBV9; j_call: TRBJ2-7; cdr3_aa: CASSVDGGGLYEQYF
v_call: TRBV19; j_call: TRBJ2-1; cdr3_aa: CASSIDRWPSYNEQFF
v_call: TRBV7-7; j_call: TRBJ2-7; cdr3_aa: CASSLAGGDEQYF
v_call: TRBV13; j_call: TRBJ1-1; cdr3_aa: CASSFGVLNTEAFF
v_call: TRBV18; j_call: TRBJ1-3; cdr3_aa: CASSRDPVLPGNTTYF
v_call: TRBV6-4; j_call: TRBJ2-3; cdr3_aa: CASSDRTGDTDTQYF
v_call: TRBV7-9; j_call: TRBJ2-7; cdr3_aa: CASSDGDSPPEQYF
v_call: TRBV6-6; j_call: TRBJ2-3; cdr3_aa: CASSLLLSDTQYF
v_call: TRBV11-3; j_call: TRBJ1-1; cdr3_aa: CASSYDGGFEAFF
v_call: TRBV5-6; j_call: TRBJ2-5; cdr3_aa: CASSFTGGETQYF
v_call: TRBV10-3; j_call: TRBJ2-2; cdr3_aa: CAISKTTGELFF
v_call: TRBV19; j_call: TRBJ2-6; cdr3_aa: CASSIVPGANVLTF
v_call: TRBV6-5; j_call: TRBJ2-1; cdr3_aa: CASRPGTSGNEQFF
v_call: TRBV9; j_call: TRBJ2-2; cdr3_aa: CASSQENRENTGELFF